This record looks at one T cell receptor beta chain sequence and its context. As for time point: baseline, week 1 (first vaccination visit). Stated treatment: pre-vaccination baseline after standard-of-care therapy. Assay used: immunoSEQ multiplex PCR; TCRdb lists only in-frame clones, some missing. Of 50,000 to 65,000 clones listed, 65% to 85% are singletons. These data originate in a study of a mutant IDH1 vaccine in newly diagnosed glioma. Study-wide context: Those enrolled had earlier been treated with radiotherapy, temozolomide, or both, mostly both.

The CDR3 runs 15 residues. The V and J ends lost 2 bases and 1 base respectively, with 12 bases between them. CDR1 is LGHNA, CDR2 YSLEER, per germline. The sequencing used PBMCs, collected from a glioma patient treated with radiotherapy, temozolomide or both. This chain uses TRBV4-3 with TRBJ2-7; the D gene is possibly TRBD1 (6 bases). The clonotype comes from a man aged 18 to 29 with glioma. CDR3 region: CASSQLGDTSYEQYF. In DNA form, the CDR3 reads TGCGCCAGCAGCCAACTGGGGGACACGTCCTACGAGCAGTACTTC.